This TCR beta chain was sequenced in a study of cytomegalovirus exposure and HLA in healthy donors. In the study overall: One earlier analysis, a look at about 179 million T cells, found 117 million unique TCR beta sequences.

A word on this clone: No antigen is known for it.

Notes on the study in general: In a later analysis, HLA-associated TCR beta chains were more clonally expanded than equally common others. Altogether, 150 to 200 TCR beta chains were recorded as cytomegalovirus-associated.

The PCR employed 60 Vbeta primers together with 13 Jbeta primers. Per the study methods: In a later analysis, around 10 million of around 75 million unique beta chains occurred in at least two donors. Repertoires were generated with immunoSEQ multiplex PCR, while TCRdb's copy carries only in-frame clones and drops some. V and J calls and clone size are as listed in that table; D and trimming were resolved from the DNA. The data contain around 150,000 clones, roughly 77% of them singletons. Germline V CDR1 and CDR2: SGHRS, YFSETQ. This CDR3 is built from 15 residues. Between the trimmed V and J ends, which lost 2 bases and 1 base, there was a span of 12 bases.

The chain employs TRBV5-1 and TRBJ1-1; a possible D gene is TRBD1 (6 bases). Sequenced: PBMCs. This TCR was recovered from a human donor in good health. The CDR3 DNA sequence: TGCGCCAGCAGCTTCCACAGGGATTCGAACACTGAAGCTTTCTTT. This gives the protein CASSFHRDSNTEAFF.